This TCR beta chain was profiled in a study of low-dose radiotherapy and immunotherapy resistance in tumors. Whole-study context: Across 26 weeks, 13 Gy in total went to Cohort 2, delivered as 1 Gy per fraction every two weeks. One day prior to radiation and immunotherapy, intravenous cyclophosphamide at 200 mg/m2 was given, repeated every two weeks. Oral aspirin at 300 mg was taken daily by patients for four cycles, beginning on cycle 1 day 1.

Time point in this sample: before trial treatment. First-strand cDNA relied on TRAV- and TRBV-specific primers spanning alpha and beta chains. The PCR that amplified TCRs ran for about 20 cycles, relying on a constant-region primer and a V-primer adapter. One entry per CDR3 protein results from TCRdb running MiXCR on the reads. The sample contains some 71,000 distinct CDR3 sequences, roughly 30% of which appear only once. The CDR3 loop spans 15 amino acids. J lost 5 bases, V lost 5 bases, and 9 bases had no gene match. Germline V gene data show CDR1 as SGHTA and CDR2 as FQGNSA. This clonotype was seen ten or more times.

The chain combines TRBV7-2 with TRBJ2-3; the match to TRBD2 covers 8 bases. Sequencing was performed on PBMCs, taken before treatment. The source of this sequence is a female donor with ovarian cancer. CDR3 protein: CASSTSGSGGDTQYF. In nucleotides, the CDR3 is TGTGCCAGCAGCACTAGCGGTAGCGGCGGAGATACGCAGTATTTT.